This T cell receptor (beta chain) was sequenced for a study of response to subunit inactivated influenza vaccine. TCRdb called the RT-PCR reads again in MiXCR, with one record for every CDR3 protein. The sample includes roughly 700,000 distinct CDR3 sequences, 14% of them seen just once. This clonotype turned up a few times. The antigen remains undetermined. The germline gives CDR1 SGHRS, CDR2 YFSETQ. The CDR3 totals 16 residues. V was clipped by 5 bases and J by 2 bases, with 19 bases between them. Regarding the study as a whole: Authors suggested few new T cells are recruited by each seasonal influenza vaccination.

Here the sequenced sample was PBMCs from blood, taken roughly 15 days before vaccination. This clonotype was obtained from a man aged 50-59 years who received an inactivated influenza vaccine. The rearrangement links TRBV5-1 to TRBJ1-1, with D unresolved. The CDR3 protein is CASRSGVSGVNTEAFF. For the CDR3, the DNA is TGCGCCAGCAGATCCGGGGTAAGCGGAGTAAACACTGAAGCTTTCTTT.